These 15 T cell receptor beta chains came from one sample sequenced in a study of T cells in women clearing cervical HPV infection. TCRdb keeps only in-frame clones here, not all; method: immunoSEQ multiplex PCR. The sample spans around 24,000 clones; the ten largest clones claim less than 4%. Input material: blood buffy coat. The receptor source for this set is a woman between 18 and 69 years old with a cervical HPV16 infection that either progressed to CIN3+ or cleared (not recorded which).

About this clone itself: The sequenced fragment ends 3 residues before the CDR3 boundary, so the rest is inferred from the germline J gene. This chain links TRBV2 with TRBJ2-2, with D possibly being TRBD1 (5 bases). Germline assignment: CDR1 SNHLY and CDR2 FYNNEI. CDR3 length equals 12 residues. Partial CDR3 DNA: TGTGCCATAGGGGTTGGTAATGAAAAG. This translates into CAIGVGNEK. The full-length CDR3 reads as CAIGVGNEKLFF.

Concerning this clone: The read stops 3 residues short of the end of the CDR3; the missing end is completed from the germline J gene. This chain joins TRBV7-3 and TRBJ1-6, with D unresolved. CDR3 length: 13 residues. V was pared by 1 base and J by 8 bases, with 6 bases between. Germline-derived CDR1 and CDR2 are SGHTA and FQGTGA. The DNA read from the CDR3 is TGTGCCAGCAGCTTAATAGTGGATTCACCC. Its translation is CASSLIVDSP. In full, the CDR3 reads CASSLIVDSPLHF.

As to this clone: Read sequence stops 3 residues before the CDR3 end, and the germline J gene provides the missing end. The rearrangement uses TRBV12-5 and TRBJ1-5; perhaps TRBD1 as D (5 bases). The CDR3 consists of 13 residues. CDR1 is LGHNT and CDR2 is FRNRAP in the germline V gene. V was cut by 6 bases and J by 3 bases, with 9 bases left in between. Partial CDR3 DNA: TGTGCTAGTGGCTGGACAATCAATCAGCCC. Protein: CASGWTINQP. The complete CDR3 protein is CASGWTINQPQHF. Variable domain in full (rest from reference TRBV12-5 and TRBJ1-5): DARVTQTPRHKVTEMGQEVTMRCQPILGHNTVFWYRQTMMQGLELLAYFRNRAPLDDSGMPKDRFSAEMPDATLATLKIQPSEPRDSAVYFCASGWTINQPQHFGDGTRLSIL.

CDR3 sequence reads: CASSALAGVTDTQYF. The DNA read from the CDR3 is TGTGCCAGCTCAGCCCTAGCGGGGGTCACAGATACG. The chain employs TRBV18 and TRBJ2-3, with TRBD2 matching over 10 bases. The CDR3 end lies 3 residues beyond the end of the read and is filled in from the germline J gene. The CDR3 sequence is 15 residues long. Germline V lookup: CDR1 KGHSH, CDR2 LQKENI. The ends lost 5 bases at V and 2 bases at J; junction bases unmatched: 4.

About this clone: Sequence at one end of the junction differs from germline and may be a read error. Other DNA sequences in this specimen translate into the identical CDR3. The CDR3 sequence: CASSPDTSSGNTIYF. The CDR3 DNA, read in part, is TGTGCCAGCAGTCCCGACACCAGCTCTGGAAACACG. The genes are TRBV6-2 or TRBV6-3 and TRBJ1-3; no reliable D call. With the read ending 3 residues before the CDR3 end, the germline J gene is used to fill in that end. The germline V gene encodes CDR1 MNHEY and CDR2 SVGEGT. This CDR3 is 15 amino acids long.

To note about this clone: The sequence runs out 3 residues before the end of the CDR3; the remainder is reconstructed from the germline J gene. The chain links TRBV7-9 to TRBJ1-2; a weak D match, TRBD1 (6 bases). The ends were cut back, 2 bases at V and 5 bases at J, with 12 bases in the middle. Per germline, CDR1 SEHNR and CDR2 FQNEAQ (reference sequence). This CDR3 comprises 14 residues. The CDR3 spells CASSLSGVNYGYTF. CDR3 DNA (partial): TGTGCCAGCAGCTTATCAGGGGTGAATTATGGC.

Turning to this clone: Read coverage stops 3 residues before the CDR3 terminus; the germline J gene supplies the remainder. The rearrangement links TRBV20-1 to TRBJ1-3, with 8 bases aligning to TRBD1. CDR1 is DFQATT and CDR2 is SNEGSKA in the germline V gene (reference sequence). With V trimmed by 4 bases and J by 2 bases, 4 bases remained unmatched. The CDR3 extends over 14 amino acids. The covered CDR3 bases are TGCAGTGCTACGACAGGGGATCCTGGAAACACC. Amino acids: CSATTGDPGNT. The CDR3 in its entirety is CSATTGDPGNTIYF.

Partial CDR3 DNA: TGTGCCACCAGCAGACCGACAGGCTTGTATGGC. Translating it yields CATSRPTGLYG. The whole CDR3 region reads CATSRPTGLYGYTF. This chain uses TRBV15 with TRBJ1-2; tentatively, D is TRBD1 (6 bases). The missing CDR3 end, 3 residues past where the read stops, is filled in from the germline J gene. The CDR3 extends over 14 amino acids. V was trimmed by 2 bases and J by 5 bases, leaving 12 bases between them. The V gene's germline CDR1 is LNHNV and CDR2 YYDKDF (reference sequence).

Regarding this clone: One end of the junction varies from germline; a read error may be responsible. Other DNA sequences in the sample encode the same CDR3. The sequenced part of the CDR3 DNA is TGTGCCAGCAGCCTCGGAGGGGCGGCTGGAAACACA. Amino acid sequence: CASSLGGAAGNT. The whole CDR3 is CASSLGGAAGNTIYF. The V gene is TRBV7-2, the J gene TRBJ1-3, with D possibly TRBD1 on 5 matching bases. The read halts 3 residues ahead of the CDR3 end, with the missing end drawn from the germline J gene. The CDR3 runs to 15 residues. Germline V gives CDR1 SGHTA, CDR2 FQGNSA.

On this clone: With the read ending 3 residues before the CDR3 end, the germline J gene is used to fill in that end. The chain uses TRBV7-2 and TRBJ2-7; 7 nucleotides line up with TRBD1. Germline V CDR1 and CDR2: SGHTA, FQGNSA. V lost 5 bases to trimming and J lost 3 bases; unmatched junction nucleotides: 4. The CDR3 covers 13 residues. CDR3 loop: CASSLRDSYEQYF. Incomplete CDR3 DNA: TGTGCCAGCAGCCTAAGGGACAGCTACGAG.

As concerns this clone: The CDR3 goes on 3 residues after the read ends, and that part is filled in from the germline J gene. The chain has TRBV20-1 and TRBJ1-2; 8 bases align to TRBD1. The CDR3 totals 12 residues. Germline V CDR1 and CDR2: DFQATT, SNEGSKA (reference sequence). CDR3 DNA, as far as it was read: TGCAGTGCTCCGGACAGGGCGGGGGGC. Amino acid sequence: CSAPDRAGG. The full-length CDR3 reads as CSAPDRAGGYTF.

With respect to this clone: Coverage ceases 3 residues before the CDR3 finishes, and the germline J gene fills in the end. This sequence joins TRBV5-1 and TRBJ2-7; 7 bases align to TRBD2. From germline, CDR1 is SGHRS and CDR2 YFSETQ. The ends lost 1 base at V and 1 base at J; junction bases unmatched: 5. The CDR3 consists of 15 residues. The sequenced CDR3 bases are TGCGCCAGCAGCTTGTGGGGGGGGGAGTCCTACGAG. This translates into CASSLWGGESYE. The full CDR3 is CASSLWGGESYEQYF.

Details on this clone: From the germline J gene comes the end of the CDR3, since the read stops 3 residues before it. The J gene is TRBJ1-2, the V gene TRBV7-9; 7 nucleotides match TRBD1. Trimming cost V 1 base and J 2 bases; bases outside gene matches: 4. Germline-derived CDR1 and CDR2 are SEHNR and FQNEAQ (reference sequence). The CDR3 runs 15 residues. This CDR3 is CASSLGRDSNYGYTF. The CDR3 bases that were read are TGTGCCAGCAGCTTAGGCCGGGACAGCAACTATGGC.

This CDR3 is CASSPPGQEPKDYTF. The covered CDR3 bases are TGTGCCAGCAGCCCACCGGGACAGGAGCCTAAAGAC. The chain links TRBV7-9 to TRBJ1-2; 8 bases map to TRBD1. The read halts 3 residues ahead of the CDR3 end, with the missing end drawn from the germline J gene. This CDR3 has 15 amino acids. CDR1 is SEHNR, CDR2 FQNEAQ, per germline (reference sequence).

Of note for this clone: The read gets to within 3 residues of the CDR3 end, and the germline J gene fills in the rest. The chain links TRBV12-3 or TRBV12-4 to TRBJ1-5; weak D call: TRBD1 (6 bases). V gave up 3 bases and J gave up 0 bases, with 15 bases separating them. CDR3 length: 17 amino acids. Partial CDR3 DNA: TGTGCCAGCAGTTTGGCGAGAGGGGGATATAGCAATCAGCCC. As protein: CASSLARGGYSNQP. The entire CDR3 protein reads CASSLARGGYSNQPQHF.